This TCR beta chain is drawn from a study of early T cells in non-severe SARS-CoV-2 infection. One entry per CDR3 protein results from TCRdb running MiXCR on the 5' RACE reads. Altogether approximately 50,000 distinct CDR3 sequences are present, 7.5% to 9.5% being singletons, with the ten largest covering about 4.2%. There are 15 residues in the CDR3. Losses at the gene ends were 2 bases for V and 4 bases for J; bases not matched to a gene: 1. CDR1 is MDHEN and CDR2 is SYDVKM in the germline V gene. The sequence was obtained from an adult who was a healthcare worker with PCR-confirmed SARS-CoV-2 infection or an uninfected control (not recorded which). Sequences were obtained from whole blood. The V gene is TRBV28, the J gene TRBJ2-1; 11 nucleotides agree with TRBD2. Here the CDR3 reads CASSLRTSGYNEQFF. The CDR3 bases are TGTGCCAGCAGTTTAAGGACTAGCGGGTACAATGAGCAGTTCTTC.